This T cell receptor beta chain appears in the sequencing data of a study of shared clonotypes between healthy human individuals. This clone is a singleton in its sample. The V end was cut by 4 bases, the J end by 1 base, with 9 bases between. The germline V gene has CDR1 ENHRY and CDR2 SYGVKD. This CDR3 contains 14 residues. What was sequenced on ten immunoSEQ deep assay plates was unsorted PBMC DNA. Produced via immunoSEQ multiplex PCR; TCRdb's table is partial and in-frame only. The sample holds some 500,000 clones, around 80% seen once. The clonotype originates from a woman aged 40 to 55 in good health. Some clones in this sample may be carry-over from other donors' samples. Sequenced sample: PBMCs. This chain connects TRBV10-3 to TRBJ2-3, with D maybe TRBD1 (6 bases). CDR3 nucleotide sequence: TGTGCCATCAGTGGCCCAGGGGGCACAGATACGCAGTATTTT. This gives the protein CAISGPGGTDTQYF.